A single T cell receptor (beta chain) is shown here with its context. Antigen: not known. In the PCR, 60 Vbeta and 13 Jbeta primers were used. Libraries were prepared by immunoSEQ multiplex PCR; TCRdb keeps only in-frame clonotypes and omits some of them. The sample lists under 200,000 clones, around 80% occurring once. This entry is derived from a study of cytomegalovirus exposure and HLA in healthy donors. Whole-study findings and limits: A later analysis showed that HLA-associated TCR beta chains had undergone more clonal expansion than equally common others. A list of 150 to 200 TCR beta chains associated with cytomegalovirus was given.

The germline V gene has CDR1 WNHNN and CDR2 SYGVQD (reference sequence). The CDR3 consists of 17 residues. V dropped 2 bases and J dropped 1; count of bases not matched to a gene: 7. The rearrangement links TRBV10-1 to TRBJ1-2; TRBD1 matches at 10 bases. The source material was PBMCs. The TCR sequence derives from a woman between 40 and 55 years old in good health and CMV-seropositive. In DNA, the CDR3 is TGCGCCAGCAGTGAGCAGGGACAGGGGAATGGTAACTATGGCTACACCTTC. It yields the protein CASSEQGQGNGNYGYTF.